The 10 T cell receptor beta chains below were found in one sample sequenced in a study of shared clonotypes between healthy human individuals. The assay was immunoSEQ multiplex PCR, and TCRdb's table has in-frame clones only and misses some. The sample includes 2 million to 2.5 million clones, approximately 94% seen only once; the top ten take around 0.13%. Sequencing used naive CD4+ T cells sorted from blood. Stated subset: CD45RA+ positively selected. These receptors were obtained from a man between 18 and 29 years old in good health.

V gene TRBV6-1 combines with J gene TRBJ1-1; D is uncertain. Germline V CDR1 and CDR2: MNHNS, SASEGT. The CDR3 consists of 14 residues. V was clipped by 7 bases and J by 0 bases, with 12 bases between them. CDR3 sequence reads: CASTFGRVNTEAFF. CDR3 DNA sequence: TGTGCCAGCACCTTCGGTAGGGTGAACACTGAAGCTTTCTTT.

The gene calls are TRBV9 and TRBJ2-1, with D uncertain. The CDR3 consists of 17 residues. The germline V and J ends were trimmed by 2 bases and 7 bases, with 22 bases remaining between them. CDR1 is SGDLS and CDR2 is YYNGEE in the germline V gene. CDR3 protein: CASSVSSSWNLGNEQFF. CDR3 bases: TGTGCCAGCAGCGTGTCGTCTTCTTGGAACCTGGGTAATGAGCAGTTCTTC.

As to this clone: The sample carries other DNA sequences with the same CDR3. The chain is built from TRBV5-1 and TRBJ1-1; D might be TRBD1 (5 bases). V was shortened by 0 bases and J by 2 bases, with 8 bases between the two germline ends. The CDR3 consists of 14 residues. From germline, CDR1 is SGHRS and CDR2 YFSETQ. CDR3 loop: CASSLGDRNTEAFF. The CDR3 coding sequence is TGCGCCAGCAGCTTGGGGGACCGAAACACTGAAGCTTTCTTT.

The chain joins TRBV4-3 to TRBJ1-4, with TRBD1 matching 8 bases. Unmatched junction bases numbered 20, after V lost 1 base and J lost 7 bases. This CDR3 has 20 residues. CDR1 is LGHNA and CDR2 is YSLEER in the germline V gene. The CDR3 region is CASSQGPFGQGARQGEKLFF. For the CDR3, the DNA is TGCGCCAGCAGCCAAGGACCGTTTGGGCAGGGGGCGAGGCAAGGTGAAAAACTGTTTTTT.

On this clone: The same CDR3 arises from other DNA sequences in this sample as well. The V gene is TRBV9, the J gene TRBJ1-1; no clear D gene. The V end lost 0 bases, the J end lost 0 bases, and 3 bases lay between the germline ends. The CDR3 loop spans 13 amino acids. Germline V gives CDR1 SGDLS, CDR2 YYNGEE. The CDR3 nucleotides are TGTGCCAGCAGCGTAGTAGTGAACACTGAAGCTTTCTTT. It encodes CASSVVVNTEAFF.

V gene TRBV2 combines with J gene TRBJ1-2; no firm D call. Germline V gene lookup returns CDR1 SNHLY and CDR2 FYNNEI. The CDR3 consists of 11 residues. V shed 8 bases and J shed 2 bases, with 6 bases lying between them. The CDR3 bases are TGTGCCAGCGGACGGAACTATGGCTACACCTTC. Its protein product is CASGRNYGYTF.

CDR3 loop: CASSSRTSVDTQYF. The CDR3, as DNA: TGTGCCAGCAGTTCCAGGACTAGCGTGGATACGCAGTATTTT. The chain uses TRBV6-5 and TRBJ2-3; TRBD2 matches 9 bases. Trimming at V came to 4 bases and at J to 6 bases, leaving 5 bases not matched to a gene. In germline, CDR1 is MNHEY, CDR2 SVGAGI. This CDR3 region has 14 residues.

J is TRBJ1-2 and V is TRBV6-5; 7 bases fit TRBD1. There are 15 residues in the CDR3. Germline CDR1 is MNHEY and CDR2 is SVGAGI. Losses at the gene ends were 2 bases for V and 1 base for J; bases not matched to a gene: 4. The CDR3 loop is CASSYRYRGNYGYTF. CDR3 DNA sequence: TGTGCCAGCAGTTACCGTTACAGGGGTAACTATGGCTACACCTTC.

This clone was recorded once. Additional DNA sequences in this sample encode the identical CDR3. The chain carries TRBV5-1 and TRBJ1-4; the D is unclear. Per the germline V gene, CDR1 is SGHRS and CDR2 is YFSETQ. The CDR3 is 14 residues long. V was shortened by 0 bases and J by 1 base, with 4 bases between the two germline ends. The CDR3 reads CASSLGQTNEKLFF. CDR3 DNA sequence: TGCGCCAGCAGCTTGGGGCAAACTAATGAAAAACTGTTTTTT.

About this clone itself: The sample has other DNA sequences that encode this CDR3 too. The rearrangement joins TRBV5-1 to TRBJ1-1, with D perhaps TRBD1 (5 bases). Between the trimmed V and J ends, which lost 0 bases and 1 base, there was a span of 7 bases. Germline CDR1 is SGHRS and CDR2 is YFSETQ. There are 14 residues in the CDR3. The CDR3 nucleotides read TGCGCCAGCAGCTTGGCCGGGACGAACACTGAAGCTTTCTTT. It specifies CASSLAGTNTEAFF.